This T cell receptor (beta chain) was captured by sequencing in a study of vaccination effects on CD4 cells after COVID-19. TCRdb keeps only in-frame clones here, not all; method: immunoSEQ multiplex PCR. This table holds 60,000 to 85,000 clones, roughly 74% found once. As regards this clone: The antigen remains unidentified.

Expansion with viral peptide pools was applied to antigen-specific CD4+ T cells by the ViraFEST assay prior to sequencing. Isolating CD4+ T cells followed approximately ten days of culture. All participants had two doses of either the BNT162b2 or mRNA-1273 vaccine. CDR1 and CDR2 from the germline V gene are GTSNPN and SVGIG (reference sequence). V dropped 0 bases and J dropped 7 bases, with 21 bases sitting between them. This CDR3 has 16 amino acids. The chain combines TRBV30 with TRBJ2-5; D is ambiguous. Sequencing used CD4+ T cells from PBMCs cultured with HCoV-229E spike peptides, obtained after COVID-19 vaccination. The TCR comes from a human donor who received a COVID-19 vaccine. This CDR3 reads CAWSVLGDENIGTQYF. The CDR3 DNA follows: TGTGCCTGGAGTGTATTGGGTGACGAAAACATTGGGACCCAGTACTTC.